A single sample gave rise to the 8 T cell receptor beta chains below, sequenced in a study of blood T cells in healthy people across ages. Sample-barcoded 5' priming and a J-beta primer mix drove a second PCR of roughly 6 to 12 cycles. One entry per CDR3 protein, called by TCRdb with MiXCR from the 5' RACE reads. The repertoire consists of about 970,000 distinct CDR3 sequences, with roughly half occurring once and the leading ten covering about a fifth. Input material: blood. These receptors were obtained from a woman aged 55-70 years in good health.

The V and J genes are TRBV20-1 and TRBJ1-4; unclear D gene. The germline V and J ends were trimmed by 3 bases and 7 bases, with 12 bases remaining between them. This CDR3 region has 13 residues. Per germline, CDR1 DFQATT and CDR2 SNEGSKA (reference sequence). The CDR3, as DNA: TGCAGTGCTAGGGTCGGGAAGGGTGAAAAACTGTTTTTT. It translates to CSARVGKGEKLFF.

V and J are TRBV10-2 and TRBJ2-5, with D hard to call. The better agreement between TRBJ2-7 and the DNA end casts doubt on the J call. CDR1 and CDR2 from the germline V gene are WSHSY and SAAADI. The length of the CDR3 is 11 residues. The CDR3 is CASSDSDEQYF. CDR3 nucleotides: TGCGCCAGCAGTGACAGTGACGAGCAGTACTTC.

This chain links TRBV4-2 with TRBJ2-5, with D perhaps matching TRBD1 (5 bases). This CDR3 has 16 amino acids. Trimming removed 1 base at V and 11 bases at J, with 23 bases between. CDR1 and CDR2 (germline): LGHNA, YNFKEQ. The CDR3: CASSQVKGQAPLRQYF. The CDR3 DNA reads TGTGCCAGCAGCCAAGTAAAGGGGCAGGCCCCGCTTAGGCAGTACTTC.

The chain links TRBV5-1 to TRBJ2-1; D gene uncertain. This CDR3 is 14 amino acids long. The ends were cut back, 4 bases at V and 14 bases at J, with 22 bases in the middle. Germline CDR1 reads SGHRS; CDR2 reads YFSETQ. This CDR3 is CASSQLEDQIREFF. Written as DNA, the CDR3 is TGCGCCAGCAGCCAACTCGAAGACCAGATAAGGGAGTTCTTC.

This clonotype was seen a few times. The chain joins TRBV7-9 to TRBJ2-7; TRBD1 matches at 7 bases. Germline CDR1 is SEHNR and CDR2 is FQNEAQ (reference sequence). Trimming took 1 base from V and 3 from J; bases not matched to a gene: 18. This CDR3 spans 19 amino acids. This CDR3 reads CASSLVLYRDGQVNYEQYF. For the CDR3, the DNA is TGTGCCAGCAGCTTAGTATTGTATCGGGACGGACAGGTTAACTACGAGCAGTACTTC. The entire variable domain, with the rest obtained from reference TRBV7-9 and TRBJ2-7, is as follows: DTGVSQNPRHKITKRGQNVTFRCDPISEHNRLYWYRQTLGQGPEFLTYFQNEAQLEKSRLLSDRFSAERPKGSFSTLEIQRTEQGDSAMYLCASSLVLYRDGQVNYEQYFGPGTRLTVT.

This clonotype was picked up a small number of times. The chain carries TRBV12-3 or TRBV12-4 and TRBJ1-5, with 9 nucleotides matching TRBD1. The CDR3 covers 15 residues. V trimming: 7 bases; J trimming: 4 bases; junction bases outside the gene matches: 8. CDR3 sequence reads: CASTATGGVNQPQHF. The CDR3 bases are TGTGCCAGCACAGCGACAGGGGGGGTAAATCAGCCCCAGCATTTT.

The chain combines TRBV2 with TRBJ2-7; D may be TRBD1 (5 bases). Trimming left V 7 bases short and J 6 bases short, with 10 bases between. Looked up from germline, CDR1 is SNHLY and CDR2 is FYNNEI. The CDR3 length is 11 residues. In DNA, the CDR3 is TGTGCCAGCATCGGACACTGCGAGCAGTACTTC. It specifies CASIGHCEQYF.

CDR3 protein: CASSLRAEPLGPLHF. The CDR3, as DNA: TGTGCCAGCAGCTTAAGGGCGGAACCTCTCGGCCCCCTCCACTTT. This sequence joins TRBV5-6 and TRBJ1-6; D is unclear. CDR1 is SGHDT and CDR2 is YYEEEE in the germline V gene. Trimming cost V 2 bases and J 13 bases, with 19 bases left between them. This CDR3 contains 15 residues. The full variable domain, its missing parts supplied by reference TRBV5-6 and TRBJ1-6, is DAGVTQSPTHLIKTRGQQVTLRCSPKSGHDTVSWYQQALGQGPQFIFQYYEEEERQRGNFPDRFSGHQFPNYSSELNVNALLLGDSALYLCASSLRAEPLGPLHFGNGTRLTVT.